Following are 18 T cell receptor beta chains from one sample sequenced in a study of T cell clonality in common variable immunodeficiency. Clones were sequenced by immunoSEQ multiplex PCR, and TCRdb holds only the in-frame ones, with some missing. There are 57,000 or so clones in the sample, none observed a single time. The source material was peripheral blood mononuclear cells. Receptor source: a person aged 18 to 70 in good health.

There are many counts of this clone. The read halts 3 residues ahead of the CDR3 end, with the missing end drawn from the germline J gene. The rearrangement joins TRBV18 to TRBJ2-1; TRBD2 matches at 10 bases. This CDR3 region has 16 residues. The germline gives CDR1 KGHSH, CDR2 LQKENI. V lost 3 bases, J lost 2 bases, and 4 bases stayed unmatched. CDR3: CASSPPSGSPYNEQFF. The sequenced part of the CDR3 DNA is TGTGCCAGCTCACCCCCTAGCGGGAGCCCCTACAATGAG. Filled out from reference TRBV18 and TRBJ2-1, the complete variable domain reads NAGVMQNPRHLVRRRGQEARLRCSPMKGHSHVYWYRQLPEEGLKFMVYLQKENIIDESGMPKERFSAEFPKEGPSILRIQQVVRGDSAAYFCASSPPSGSPYNEQFFGPGTRLTVL.

There are many counts of this clone. The read ends 3 residues early relative to the CDR3; the germline J gene fills the gap. The gene calls are TRBV27 and TRBJ1-5; 7 bases agree with TRBD1. CDR1 is MNHEY, CDR2 SMNVEV, per germline (reference sequence). Trimming took 6 bases from V and 4 from J; bases not matched to a gene: 6. The CDR3 is 14 residues long. The sequenced part of the CDR3 DNA is TGTGCCAGCAGCCATACAGGGGTTAATCAGCCC. Translated, it gives CASSHTGVNQP. The entire CDR3 protein is CASSHTGVNQPQHF.

Many counts were recorded for this clone. The read is 3 residues too short to cover the CDR3 end, so that end is filled in from the germline J gene. The rearrangement links TRBV30 to TRBJ1-2; 8 bases map to TRBD1. CDR3 size: 14 residues. The junction had 5 bases not matched to a gene; V was cut back by 1 base and J by 4 bases. Germline V gene data show CDR1 as GTSNPN and CDR2 as SVGIG (reference sequence). The covered CDR3 bases are TGTGCCTGGAGTGGGACAGGGTGGGCCTATGGC. It specifies CAWSGTGWAYG. The CDR3 in full is CAWSGTGWAYGYTF.

This clone was seen ten or more times. The read finishes 3 residues shy of the CDR3 end, and the germline J gene is used to complete it. This sequence joins TRBV5-4 and TRBJ2-2, with TRBD2 matching 7 bases. The CDR3 is 14 amino acids. Per germline, CDR1 SGHNT and CDR2 YYREEE (reference sequence). After removal of 3 bases from V and 5 bases from J, the junction contained 4 bases not matched to a gene. The CDR3 loop is CASSWGGRTGELFF. CDR3 bases read: TGTGCCAGCAGCTGGGGGGGTAGGACCGGGGAG.

This clone was observed many times. Sequencing ends 3 residues short of the CDR3 end; the germline J gene provides the rest. The rearrangement links TRBV5-1 to TRBJ2-5; D perhaps matches TRBD1 (8 bases). With 4 bases removed from V and 7 bases from J, the gap between germline ends came to 20 bases. CDR1 is SGHRS and CDR2 is YFSETQ in the germline V gene. The CDR3 consists of 15 residues. CDR3 DNA, as far as it was read: TGCGCCAGCAGCGATACAGGGGGAGGGAGAGGGACC. Its protein is CASSDTGGGRGT. The complete CDR3 sequence is CASSDTGGGRGTQYF.

The CDR3 loop reads CAISEPSGGANHEQYF. CDR3 DNA (partial): TGTGCCATCAGTGAGCCATCAGGGGGCGCGAACCACGAG. The chain recombines TRBV10-3 with TRBJ2-7, with 8 bases lining up with TRBD1. The read finishes 3 residues shy of the CDR3 end, and the germline J gene is used to complete it. Germline CDR1 and CDR2: ENHRY and SYGVKD. Trimming took 2 bases from V and 5 from J; bases not matched to a gene: 11. The CDR3 loop spans 16 amino acids.

This clone came up many times. The DNA ends 3 residues before the CDR3 does, and the rest of the CDR3 is filled in from the germline J gene. The chain carries TRBV5-1 and TRBJ2-5, with 8 bases lining up with TRBD1. Germline lookup yields CDR1 SGHRS and CDR2 YFSETQ. J was trimmed by 0 bases and V by 4 bases; bases with no gene match: 5. This CDR3 spans 15 amino acids. The sequenced CDR3 bases are TGCGCCAGCAGCCAGGGGACAGGAAACCAAGAGACC. Amino acids: CASSQGTGNQET. The entire CDR3 is CASSQGTGNQETQYF.

This clone was counted at least ten times. The read terminates 3 residues before the CDR3 end, so the remaining end is supplied by the germline J gene. V is TRBV29-1 and J is TRBJ2-3, with D perhaps being TRBD1 or TRBD2 (5 bases each). Germline V gene sequence: CDR1 SQVTM, CDR2 ANQGSEA. This CDR3 is built from 15 residues. Trimming cost V 3 bases and J 4 bases, with 17 bases left between them. The CDR3 spells CSVDKGRAEADTQYF. The part of the CDR3 DNA that was read is TGCAGCGTTGATAAGGGCAGGGCGGAGGCAGATACG.

This clone came up many times. The read comes to an end 3 residues before the CDR3 does, leaving the germline J gene to fill in the end. The chain employs TRBV29-1 and TRBJ2-3, with unresolved D. CDR1 is SQVTM and CDR2 is ANQGSEA in the germline V gene. The CDR3 runs to 10 residues. V was pared by 5 bases and J by 6 bases, with 6 bases between. CDR3 amino acids: CSVQLDTQYF. The CDR3 bases that were read are TGCAGCGTTCAGTTGGATACG.

In this sample, this clone turned up many times. The read finishes 3 residues shy of the CDR3 end, and the germline J gene is used to complete it. This chain uses TRBV5-4 with TRBJ2-1; TRBD2 matches at 13 bases. CDR1 and CDR2 (germline): SGHNT, YYREEE (reference sequence). The CDR3 totals 15 residues. The trim removed 4 bases at V and 6 bases at J, leaving 4 bases unmatched. The sequenced CDR3 bases are TGTGCCAGCAGCCGGACTAGCGGGAGTTTCAATGAG. Protein product: CASSRTSGSFNE. The entire CDR3 protein reads CASSRTSGSFNEQFF.

This clone came up a few times. Coverage ceases 3 residues before the CDR3 finishes, and the germline J gene fills in the end. This chain connects TRBV5-1 to TRBJ2-1; D is uncertain. The CDR3 covers 15 residues. CDR1 is SGHRS, CDR2 YFSETQ, per germline. V was pared by 4 bases and J by 3 bases, with 14 bases between. The CDR3 reads CASSPEGPNYNEQFF. The CDR3 bases that were read are TGCGCCAGCAGCCCCGAAGGCCCAAACTACAATGAG. Variable domain in full (rest from reference TRBV5-1 and TRBJ2-1): KAGVTQTPRYLIKTRGQQVTLSCSPISGHRSVSWYQQTPGQGLQFLFEYFSETQRNKGNFPGRFSGRQFSNSRSEMNVSTLELGDSALYLCASSPEGPNYNEQFFGPGTRLTVL.

This clone was recorded a few times. Read sequence stops 3 residues before the CDR3 end, and the germline J gene provides the missing end. The V and J genes are TRBV7-9 and TRBJ1-1; D is possibly TRBD1 (5 bases). V lost 11 bases, J lost 2 bases, and 15 bases lay in between. The V gene's germline CDR1 is SEHNR and CDR2 FQNEAQ (reference sequence). The CDR3 spans 13 residues. The CDR3 DNA, read in part, is TGTGCCGGCTCTGGGGGGACCAACACTGAA. Protein sequence: CAGSGGTNTE. The full CDR3 protein is CAGSGGTNTEAFF.

This clone appeared many times. The read gets to within 3 residues of the CDR3 end, and the germline J gene fills in the rest. This chain connects TRBV30 to TRBJ2-3; 9 bases align to TRBD2. Germline V gene sequence: CDR1 GTSNPN, CDR2 SVGIG (reference sequence). V lost 0 bases, J lost 0 bases, and 4 bases stayed unmatched. This CDR3 has 16 amino acids. The CDR3 DNA, read in part, is TGTGCCTGGAGTGTACCTAGCGGGACTAGCACAGATACG. This translates into CAWSVPSGTSTDT. The full-length CDR3 reads as CAWSVPSGTSTDTQYF.

This clone was counted many times. The read falls 3 residues short of the CDR3 end, and the missing part is taken from the germline J gene. The genes are TRBV5-1 and TRBJ2-6; tentatively, D is TRBD1 (6 bases). The germline V and J ends were trimmed by 3 bases and 1 base, with 11 bases remaining between them. The CDR3 contains 16 residues. Germline lookup yields CDR1 SGHRS and CDR2 YFSETQ. The CDR3: CASSSGQPSGANVLTF. The CDR3 DNA, read in part, is TGCGCCAGCAGCTCTGGACAGCCGTCTGGGGCCAACGTC.

This clone showed up many times. The CDR3 goes on 3 residues after the read ends, and that part is filled in from the germline J gene. This chain uses TRBV5-1 with TRBJ2-3; 10 bases are shared with TRBD1. The CDR3 runs 17 residues. Germline-derived CDR1 and CDR2 are SGHRS and YFSETQ. V shed 0 bases and J 4 bases; nucleotides not matched to a gene: 8. The covered CDR3 bases are TGCGCCAGCAGCTTGGAATTGACAGGGGGCCGGTCAGATACG. This codes for CASSLELTGGRSDT. The whole CDR3 reads CASSLELTGGRSDTQYF.

This clone was counted at least ten times. The CDR3 end is not reached by the read, which stops 3 residues before it; the germline J gene fills it in. This sequence joins TRBV5-1 and TRBJ2-6; TRBD1 aligns across 7 bases. The junction had 2 bases not matched to a gene; V was cut back by 1 base and J by 4 bases. CDR1 is SGHRS and CDR2 is YFSETQ in the germline V gene. This CDR3 comprises 15 residues. The CDR3 spells CASSLTGAGANVLTF. Partial CDR3 DNA: TGCGCCAGCAGCTTGACAGGGGCCGGGGCCAACGTC. The entire variable domain, with the rest obtained from reference TRBV5-1 and TRBJ2-6, is as follows: KAGVTQTPRYLIKTRGQQVTLSCSPISGHRSVSWYQQTPGQGLQFLFEYFSETQRNKGNFPGRFSGRQFSNSRSEMNVSTLELGDSALYLCASSLTGAGANVLTFGAGSRLTVL.

This clone was picked up many times. The read halts 3 residues ahead of the CDR3 end, with the missing end drawn from the germline J gene. The chain uses TRBV20-1 and TRBJ1-5; perhaps TRBD1 as D (5 bases). CDR3 size: 13 residues. V lost 0 bases and J 9 bases, leaving 12 bases between the germline ends. Germline CDR1 reads DFQATT; CDR2 reads SNEGSKA (reference sequence). CDR3 bases read: TGCAGTGCTAGAGATGAGGGGAGGTGGCCC. Residues: CSARDEGRWP. The whole CDR3 reads CSARDEGRWPQHF.

This clone has ten or more counts. The observed sequence ends 3 residues before the CDR3 terminus, with the missing tail filled in from the germline J gene. The chain couples TRBV20-1 to TRBJ2-1, with 16 bases fitting TRBD2. The CDR3 runs 17 residues. V was clipped by 1 base and J by 8 bases; unmatched bases: 8. Germline V lookup: CDR1 DFQATT, CDR2 SNEGSKA (reference sequence). CDR3 residues: CSARAGTSGRVIYEQFF. The covered CDR3 bases are TGCAGTGCTAGAGCCGGGACTAGCGGGAGGGTTATCTATGAG.